Listed below are T cell receptor beta chains from one sample, sequenced in a study of CD8+CD57+ T cells in acquired aplastic anemia. TCRdb independently ran MiXCR on the reads; one entry per CDR3 protein. This sample carries about 470,000 distinct CDR3 sequences, approximately 33% of them seen once, and the ten largest clones take under 0.95%. The specimen sequenced was sorted CD4+, CD8+, or CD8+CD57+ T cells (not recorded which) from PBMCs. These receptors all stem from a human donor with aplastic anemia. Each CDR3 is given with its conserved first and last residue. Each record gives: clone size, V gene, J gene, D gene, CDR3 protein, CDR3 DNA. A D gene is named only where the DNA matches it firmly. A clone size is listed for some rows: how often the clone was seen (once, few, many), or a class if it is expanded.

>NA|TRBV24-1|TRBJ2-3|NA
CATSDLNRDRIDTQYF
TGTGCCACCAGTGATTTGAATCGGGATCGCATAGATACGCAGTATTTT
>NA|TRBV30|TRBJ1-5|NA
CAWSVQFNQPQHF
TGTGCCTGGAGTGTACAGTTTAATCAGCCCCAGCATTTT
>NA|TRBV24-1|TRBJ1-5|NA
CATSENESDQPQHF
TGTGCCACCAGTGAAAATGAATCTGATCAGCCCCAGCATTTT
>many|TRBV7-2|TRBJ2-7|NA
CASSFGRGSDEQYF
TGTGCCAGCAGTTTTGGCAGGGGTAGTGACGAGCAGTACTTC
>NA|TRBV7-8|TRBJ1-1|NA
CASRDGLNTEAFF
TGTGCCAGTAGAGACGGACTGAACACTGAAGCTTTCTTT
>few|TRBV7-2|TRBJ2-7|TRBD1
CASSSLSGDRGGEQYF
TGTGCCAGCAGCTCCCTTTCGGGGGACAGGGGAGGCGAGCAGTACTTC
>few|TRBV30|TRBJ1-6|TRBD1
CAWSRTDRVDSPLHF
TGTGCCTGGAGTCGAACCGACAGGGTTGATTCACCCCTCCACTTT
>many|TRBV9|TRBJ1-5|NA
CASSPTELWQPQHF
TGTGCCAGCAGCCCGACAGAATTGTGGCAGCCCCAGCATTTT
>NA|TRBV7-6|TRBJ2-7|TRBD2
CASSQTGRYYEQYF
TGTGCCAGCAGCCAGACCGGGAGGTACTACGAGCAGTACTTC
>few|TRBV27|TRBJ2-5|NA
CASSTGQIQETQYF
TGTGCCAGCAGTACCGGACAGATCCAAGAGACCCAGTACTTC
>few|TRBV7-8|TRBJ2-5|TRBD2
CASTRASGSNGETQYF
TGTGCCAGCACTAGGGCTAGCGGGAGTAACGGGGAGACCCAGTACTTC
>many|TRBV29-1|TRBJ2-7|TRBD1
CSVRPDRAKSNEQYF
TGCAGCGTGAGACCCGACAGGGCGAAGTCGAACGAGCAGTACTTC